The 22 T cell receptor beta chains listed next were all sequenced from one sample in a study of cytomegalovirus exposure and HLA in healthy donors. Use of 60 Vbeta and 13 Jbeta primers characterized the PCR. Measured with immunoSEQ multiplex PCR; TCRdb has only the in-frame clones, and not every one. Here the sample spans 100,000 to 150,000 clones, around 80% being singletons. Sequencing used PBMCs. These receptors came from a man aged 50 or older in good health and CMV-seronegative.

Only one count was recorded for this clone. The chain has TRBV7-9 and TRBJ1-4, with D tentatively TRBD1 (6 bases). Germline assignment: CDR1 SEHNR and CDR2 FQNEAQ (reference sequence). Trimming removed 4 bases at V and 6 bases at J, with 18 bases between. The CDR3 extends over 16 amino acids. The CDR3, as DNA: TGTGCCAGCAGCTCCCCGGGGGGGGCGACTTATGAAAAACTGTTTTTT. Residues: CASSSPGGATYEKLFF.

The chain recombines TRBV9 with TRBJ2-3; perhaps TRBD2 as D (7 bases). The CDR3 consists of 13 residues. Germline loops: CDR1 SGDLS, CDR2 YYNGEE. The V end was cut by 6 bases, the J end by 3 bases, with 11 bases between. CDR3 region: CASKGGGTDTQYF. CDR3 nucleotides: TGTGCCAGCAAGGGGGGGGGAACAGATACGCAGTATTTT.

The rearrangement joins TRBV30 to TRBJ2-7, with D perhaps TRBD1 (6 bases). Trimming left V 3 bases short and J 11 bases short, with 17 bases between. Germline V CDR1 and CDR2: GTSNPN, SVGIG (reference sequence). CDR3 size: 12 residues. The chain's CDR3 is CAWSQQRGQKYF. The CDR3, as DNA: TGTGCCTGGAGCCAACAAAGAGGACAGAAGTACTTC.

The chain uses TRBV7-2 and TRBJ2-2; D might be TRBD1 (5 bases). V was trimmed by 6 bases and J by 5 bases, leaving 19 bases between them. This CDR3 comprises 16 residues. Germline CDR1 reads SGHTA; CDR2 reads FQGNSA. CDR3 in amino acids: CASSGFTQGLTGELFF. The CDR3 region has the DNA TGTGCCAGCAGTGGTTTTACTCAGGGATTGACCGGGGAGCTGTTTTTT.

The gene calls are TRBV19 and TRBJ1-2; 9 nucleotides align to TRBD1. Germline V CDR1 and CDR2: LNHDA, SQIVND (reference sequence). The CDR3 is 14 amino acids. V was pared by 7 bases and J by 3 bases, with 6 bases of the junction left unmatched. The CDR3 region has the DNA TGTGCCAGTACCCAACAGGGGGCCTACTATGGCTACACCTTC. Its protein product is CASTQQGAYYGYTF. Full variable domain (remainder filled in from reference TRBV19 and TRBJ1-2): DGGITQSPKYLFRKEGQNVTLSCEQNLNHDAMYWYRQDPGQGLRLIYYSQIVNDFQKGDIAEGYSVSREKKESFPLTVTSAQKNPTAFYLCASTQQGAYYGYTFGSGTRLTVV.

This chain links TRBV5-1 with TRBJ1-2; 8 bases fit TRBD1. In germline, CDR1 is SGHRS, CDR2 YFSETQ. The CDR3 is 15 residues long. V was pared by 3 bases and J by 2 bases, with 6 bases of the junction left unmatched. The CDR3: CASSSTGVGNYGYTF. The DNA of the CDR3 is TGCGCCAGCAGCTCGACAGGGGTTGGCAACTATGGCTACACCTTC.

The chain links TRBV13 to TRBJ2-3, with TRBD2 matching over 10 bases. The trim removed 3 bases at V and 2 bases at J, leaving 8 bases unmatched. Germline loops: CDR1 PRHDT, CDR2 FYEKMQ (reference sequence). This CDR3 spans 17 amino acids. The CDR3 DNA is TGTGCCAGCAGCTTCCAGTTAGCGGGGGGCTACACAGATACGCAGTATTTT. Its protein is CASSFQLAGGYTDTQYF.

This sequence joins TRBV19 and TRBJ2-7; the D gene is possibly TRBD1 (6 bases). The V and J ends lost 3 bases and 3 bases respectively, with 24 bases between them. The germline CDR1 and CDR2 sequences are LNHDA and SQIVND (reference sequence). The CDR3 totals 18 residues. The CDR3 nucleotides read TGTGCCAGTAGTATGGGGGCCCTGACAGGCCCGGTGAGCTACGAGCAGTACTTC. Residues: CASSMGALTGPVSYEQYF. Variable domain in full (rest from reference TRBV19 and TRBJ2-7): DGGITQSPKYLFRKEGQNVTLSCEQNLNHDAMYWYRQDPGQGLRLIYYSQIVNDFQKGDIAEGYSVSREKKESFPLTVTSAQKNPTAFYLCASSMGALTGPVSYEQYFGPGTRLTVT.

The CDR3 DNA sequence: TGTGCCAGCAGTAGACTAGCCCACAATGAGCAGTTCTTC. It encodes CASSRLAHNEQFF. The chain couples TRBV6-5 to TRBJ2-1; 7 nucleotides match TRBD2. Germline CDR1 and CDR2: MNHEY and SVGAGI. This CDR3 has 13 amino acids. V gave up 5 bases and J gave up 5 bases; unmatched junction bases: 3.

This rearrangement joins TRBV6-4 to TRBJ2-7; a weak D match, TRBD1 (6 bases). V was trimmed by 1 base and J by 5 bases, leaving 18 bases between them. CDR1 is MRHNA, CDR2 SNTAGT, per germline. The length of the CDR3 is 16 residues. The CDR3 DNA reads as TGTGCCAGCAGTGACTTAATCCCGGGACAAATCGACGAGCAGTACTTC. This encodes CASSDLIPGQIDEQYF.

This chain links TRBV7-2 with TRBJ2-5; D unclear. Trimming cost V 5 bases and J 7 bases, with 11 bases left between them. The CDR3 spans 12 residues. The germline V gene has CDR1 SGHTA and CDR2 FQGNSA. CDR3 sequence reads: CASSPRPGTQYF. In nucleotides, the CDR3 is TGTGCCAGCAGCCCGCGACCGGGGACCCAGTACTTC.

The J gene is TRBJ2-3, the V gene TRBV29-1; 7 positions match TRBD2. CDR1 is SQVTM and CDR2 is ANQGSEA in the germline V gene. Unmatched junction bases numbered 7, after V lost 1 base and J lost 3 bases. This CDR3 comprises 15 residues. CDR3 protein: CSVEGFKAGTDTQYF. The CDR3 DNA is TGCAGCGTTGAAGGATTCAAAGCGGGAACAGATACGCAGTATTTT.

This sequence joins TRBV2 and TRBJ1-6; TRBD1 might be the D (6 bases). CDR1 and CDR2 from the germline V gene are SNHLY and FYNNEI. V gave up 6 bases and J gave up 0 bases, with 9 bases separating them. The CDR3 has 15 amino acids. CDR3 region: CASRGASSYNSPLHF. CDR3 DNA: TGTGCCAGCAGGGGGGCAAGCTCCTATAATTCACCCCTCCACTTT.

The chain couples TRBV6-1 to TRBJ2-4; D possibly corresponds to TRBD2 (6 bases). V lost 0 bases to trimming and J lost 8 bases, with 11 bases between them. CDR3 length: 14 amino acids. The germline gives CDR1 MNHNS, CDR2 SASEGT. CDR3 in DNA: TGTGCCAGCAGTGAAGCGGAGGGGTTGGACATTCAGTACTTC. It codes for CASSEAEGLDIQYF.

The CDR3, as DNA: TGTGCCAGCAGTGCGGAAGGGGACGGGGAGCTGTTTTTT. It yields the protein CASSAEGDGELFF. The V and J genes are TRBV6-4 and TRBJ2-2; perhaps TRBD1 as D (5 bases). The CDR3 covers 13 residues. Germline V gene lookup returns CDR1 MRHNA and CDR2 SNTAGT. Trimming removed 4 bases at V and 7 bases at J, with 10 bases between.

This chain links TRBV4-3 with TRBJ2-2; 7 bases fit TRBD1. Losses at the gene ends were 3 bases for V and 4 bases for J; bases not matched to a gene: 14. The CDR3 totals 18 residues. Germline V lookup: CDR1 LGHNA, CDR2 YSLEER. CDR3 DNA: TGCGCCAGCAGCCAGGCAGCGACAGGGAATTCGATCACCGGGGAGCTGTTTTTT. It codes for CASSQAATGNSITGELFF.

This chain joins TRBV30 and TRBJ1-2; TRBD1 matches at 9 bases. The CDR3 consists of 15 residues. The trim removed 0 bases at V and 4 bases at J, leaving 6 bases unmatched. From germline, CDR1 is GTSNPN and CDR2 SVGIG (reference sequence). The CDR3 region has the DNA TGTGCCTGGAGTGTCGGGACAGGGCCCCTCTATGGCTACACCTTC. It translates to CAWSVGTGPLYGYTF.

The chain joins TRBV2 to TRBJ2-5, with 7 bases lining up with TRBD1. This CDR3 comprises 14 residues. Losses at the gene ends were 8 bases for V and 4 bases for J; bases not matched to a gene: 10. Looked up from germline, CDR1 is SNHLY and CDR2 is FYNNEI. The CDR3 region is CASGRDSTTETQYF. CDR3 DNA sequence: TGTGCCAGCGGACGGGACAGTACAACAGAGACCCAGTACTTC.

This chain links TRBV6-1 with TRBJ2-2; possible D gene TRBD2, 6 bases. In germline, CDR1 is MNHNS, CDR2 SASEGT. This CDR3 is 14 amino acids long. V dropped 9 bases and J dropped 4 bases, with 15 bases sitting between them. CDR3 sequence (DNA): TGTGCCAGTAGAAGTGGGGGGATCACCGGGGAGCTGTTTTTT. Its translation: CASRSGGITGELFF.

The chain employs TRBV2 and TRBJ2-7; 10 bases match TRBD1. The V gene end was trimmed by 4 bases and the J gene end by 5 bases; junction bases not matched to a gene: 8. This CDR3 region has 15 residues. Germline loops: CDR1 SNHLY, CDR2 FYNNEI. The CDR3 nucleotides are TGTGCCAGCAGTGTTCCGGGACAGGGGATCCACGAGCAGTACTTC. This codes for CASSVPGQGIHEQYF.

Notes on this clone: This sample includes further DNA sequences coding for the same CDR3. The chain is built from TRBV18 and TRBJ1-1; D might be TRBD1 (5 bases). Germline CDR1 is KGHSH and CDR2 is LQKENI. The CDR3 is 13 amino acids. V was shortened by 2 bases and J by 4 bases, with 8 bases between the two germline ends. This chain's CDR3 is CASSPGGSTEAFF. The CDR3 nucleotides are TGTGCCAGCTCACCAGGGGGGAGCACTGAAGCTTTCTTT.

The rearrangement joins TRBV9 to TRBJ2-3; 7 bases align to TRBD2. Germline loops: CDR1 SGDLS, CDR2 YYNGEE. This CDR3 has 16 residues. V shed 4 bases, J shed 1 base, and the junction held 9 bases outside the gene matches. CDR3: CASSPLTSLGTDTQYF. The CDR3 coding sequence is TGTGCCAGCAGCCCATTGACTAGCCTAGGCACAGATACGCAGTATTTT.